The present T cell receptor (beta chain) was sequenced within a study of tumor-infiltrating lymphocytes in localized non-small cell lung cancer (dated by TCRdb to the early 2020s). With regard to the full study: Patients whose samples were collected after neoadjuvant chemotherapy, as well as both smokers and never-smokers and several histologies, were included in the cohort. The same patients underwent several integrated assays, with TCR sequencing performed together with flow cytometry, multiplex immunofluorescence, RNA-seq, exome sequencing and proteomics. Resected tumor tissue and uninvolved lung tissue described as non-adjacent to the tumor were contributed by each patient, with both tissues obtained from the same patient. In total, the ICON cohort consisted of around 140 surgical patients with localized non-small cell lung cancer who had their tumors resected. A total of some 56 patients were included in the paired tumor versus uninvolved lung comparison of immunoSEQ T-cell fraction.

Here is what the overall study found, with its caveats: Assay coverage varied across patients depending on available tissue quantity, so only a subset of the cohort had TCR sequencing. Different pieces of the same tissue were used for different assays, so technical variation could not be separated from intratumor heterogeneity. No association of tumor T-cell fraction from TCR sequencing with recurrence-free survival was found (p = 0.61). Consistent with immunofluorescence CD3 counts, TCRbeta sequencing supported greater T cell infiltration in tumors than in uninvolved lung tissue. No difference in TCR-derived T-cell fraction was observed between the flow cytometry-defined immunotypes IM1 (good prognosis) and IM2 (poor prognosis).

Enrollment in ICON was initiated in 2016, and the last patient was enrolled in 2018. A subcohort of 76 patients provided fresh tumor and matched uninvolved tissue for in-depth immune analyses, with TCR sequencing among those analyses. DNA isolated from bulk tissue, without cell sorting, was used for TCR sequencing. TCR sequencing with the immunoSEQ assay provided the T-cell fraction in tumor and uninvolved lung tissue. The study's processing was this. For survival analysis, patients were split into high (upper tertile) and low (lower two tertiles) T-cell fraction groups and compared by log-rank test. A signed-rank test was used to test differences in T-cell fraction between paired tumor and uninvolved lung samples. TCRdb took this table from immuneACCESS and kept in-frame rearrangements with V and J called. Such tables lack part of the clones; where checked against another copy, unresolved V genes explain under half of the gap, and the rest is unexplained. The DNA was the basis for D and trimming; V, J and clone size are from that table. Counted in this sample were approximately 17,000 clones; around 80% of them appeared once. The top ten clonotypes cover around 4.9% of the sample.

V was cut back by 6 bases and J by 6 bases, leaving a gap of 20 bases between them. The CDR3 runs 15 amino acids, cysteine and phenylalanine included. This entry keeps only the CDR3 DNA: 45 bases, framed from base 1. The germline V gene supplies CDR1 MDHEN and CDR2 SYDVKM. Comment on this clone: It has no known antigen specificity. There are no base qualities to consult, and no much larger clone falls within one base.

Sequencing was performed on lung tumor tissue. The chain is encoded by TRBV28 joined to TRBJ1-2; the D gene is perhaps TRBD1, from 6 matching bases. This TCR derives from a human donor with non-small cell lung cancer. The CDR3 region reads CASRPLLPWTDGYTF. The bases read TGTGCCAGCAGACCTCTACTCCCATGGACAGATGGCTACACCTTC.